These T cell receptor beta chains were read from a single sample in a study of tumor-infiltrating lymphocytes in primary liver carcinoma. Each CDR3 protein gets one entry after TCRdb re-called the multiplex PCR reads with MiXCR. Of fewer than 400,000 distinct CDR3 sequences listed, approximately 65% are singletons. Sequenced input: peripheral blood. The receptors come from a man in his forties with primary liver carcinoma and hepatitis B virus infection. CDR3s include the opening cysteine and the closing phenylalanine or tryptophan. D genes are given only for firm matches. Clone size is given for some rows only: seen once, a few or many times, or a class if the clone is expanded.

clone size | J gene | D gene | V gene | CDR3 protein | CDR3 DNA
. | TRBJ1-2 | . | TRBV7-9 | CASSSQGYYGYTF | TGTGCCAGCAGCTCACAGGGTTACTATGGCTACACCTTC
. | TRBJ1-5 | . | TRBV6-1 | CASSPYSDQPQHF | TGTGCCAGCAGTCCCTATAGCGATCAGCCCCAGCATTTT
few | TRBJ2-3 | TRBD2 | TRBV4-3 | CASSPRGGRTDTQYF | TGCGCCAGCAGCCCCCGGGGGGGGCGCACAGATACGCAGTATTTT
. | TRBJ1-3 | . | TRBV4-2 | CASSHARSSGNTLYF | TGTGCCAGCAGCCACGCAAGGAGCTCTGGAAACACCTTATATTTT
once | TRBJ2-1 | . | TRBV11-2 | CGSSSPRFAEQFF | TGTGGCAGCAGCAGTCCTAGGTTCGCTGAGCAGTTCTTC
. | TRBJ2-5 | . | TRBV11-2 | CASSKNDLRGTQYF | TGTGCCAGCAGCAAAAACGACCTCAGAGGAACCCAGTACTTC
. | TRBJ2-3 | . | TRBV7-9 | CASNYSTNTQYF | TGTGCCAGCAACTATAGCACAAATACGCAGTATTTT
. | TRBJ2-5 | . | TRBV15 | CATSRGSGRPPETQYF | TGTGCCACCAGCAGAGGCAGCGGACGACCCCCAGAGACCCAGTACTTC
. | TRBJ2-1 | . | TRBV4-1 | CASSQEWGPYNEQFF | TGCGCCAGCAGCCAAGAATGGGGACCCTACAATGAGCAGTTCTTC
once | TRBJ2-7 | TRBD2 | TRBV6-2/TRBV6-3 | CASRHRGLAATSSYEQYF | TGTGCCAGCAGGCACCGGGGACTAGCGGCCACCAGCTCCTACGAACAGTACTTC
many | TRBJ2-5 | . | TRBV6-6 | CASSPNRVGTQYF | TGTGCCAGCAGCCCGAACAGGGTTGGGACCCAGTACTTC
. | TRBJ2-1 | . | TRBV5-5 | CASSLKNNEQFF | TGTGCCAGCAGCTTGAAGAATAATGAGCAGTTCTTC
few | TRBJ2-4 | . | TRBV5-6 | CASSLVEAGARAKNIQYF | TGTGCCAGCAGCTTGGTGGAGGCAGGGGCTCGCGCCAAAAACATTCAGTACTTC
. | TRBJ2-1 | . | TRBV11-3 | CASSLGSSHNERFF | TGTGCCAGCAGCTTAGGTTCCAGTCACAATGAGCGGTTCTTC
. | TRBJ2-1 | . | TRBV7-9 | CASSLMVGASSSYNEQFF | TGTGCCAGCAGCTTAATGGTAGGAGCGTCGAGCTCCTACAATGAGCAGTTCTTC
. | TRBJ1-2 | . | TRBV6-6 | CASSYSEVGDGYTF | TGTGCCAGCAGTTACAGCGAGGTAGGAGATGGCTACACCTTC
. | TRBJ1-3 | . | TRBV11-2 | CASSRPISGNTIYF | TGTGCCAGCAGCAGGCCCATCTCTGGAAACACCATATATTTT
. | TRBJ2-1 | . | TRBV5-6 | CASSLVGGGEQFF | TGTGCCAGCAGCTTGGTCGGAGGGGGTGAGCAGTTCTTC
many | TRBJ2-1 | TRBD2 | TRBV6-5 | CASSRSGRADEQFF | TGTGCCAGCAGTCGTAGCGGGAGGGCGGATGAGCAGTTCTTC
. | TRBJ2-7 | . | TRBV12-3/TRBV12-4 | CASVKGGQFCEQYF | TGTGCCAGCGTCAAGGGGGGACAGTTCTGCGAGCAGTACTTC
. | TRBJ2-5 | TRBD1 | TRBV4-3 | CASGQDRGPETQYF | TGCGCCAGCGGCCAAGACAGGGGGCCCGAGACCCAGTACTTC
. | TRBJ2-2 | . | TRBV5-6 | CASSHKTGGLFF | TGTGCCAGCAGCCACAAGACCGGGGGGCTGTTTTTT
. | TRBJ1-2 | TRBD1 | TRBV5-4 | CASSYPSGQGKGYTF | TGTGCCAGCAGCTACCCTTCGGGACAGGGAAAAGGCTACACCTTC
. | TRBJ2-1 | . | TRBV11-2 | CASSLGGSVVNEQSF | TGTGCCAGCAGCTTAGGTGGGAGTGTCGTCAATGAGCAGTCCTTC
many | TRBJ1-5 | TRBD1 | TRBV12-3/TRBV12-4 | CASSFGQGNQPQHF | TGTGCCAGCAGTTTTGGACAGGGGAATCAGCCCCAGCATTTT
. | TRBJ2-5 | . | TRBV11-2 | CVSSGQQETQYF | TGTGTCAGCAGCGGACAGCAAGAGACCCAGTACTTT
. | TRBJ2-1 | TRBD2 | TRBV29-1 | CSVAPGLAGSYNEQFF | TGTAGCGTTGCCCCAGGACTAGCGGGATCCTACAATGAGCAGTTCTTC
. | TRBJ1-1 | . | TRBV6-5 | CDSSYWGPGFNTEAFF | TGTGACAGCAGTTACTGGGGGCCAGGGTTTAACACTGAAGCTTTCTTT
. | TRBJ2-7 | . | TRBV12-3/TRBV12-4 | CASSPGCLEQYF | TGTGCCAGCAGTCCCGGATGCCTCGAGCAGTACTTC
. | TRBJ2-7 | . | TRBV29-1 | CSVSVLRLGGEQCF | TGCAGCGTTAGTGTTCTGAGGCTGGGGGGCGAGCAGTGCTTC
many | TRBJ2-2 | . | TRBV12-3/TRBV12-4 | CASSSRNTGELFF | TGTGCCAGCAGTTCACGCAATACCGGGGAGCTGTTTTTT
. | TRBJ2-7 | . | TRBV5-6 | CVSSSLNPPGSYEQYF | TGTGTCAGCAGCTCCCTAAATCCCCCAGGCTCTTACGAGCAATACTTC
once | TRBJ1-5 | . | TRBV30 | CAWNGGDNQPRHF | TGTGCCTGGAACGGGGGTGACAATCAGCCCCGGCATTTT
few | TRBJ2-5 | TRBD1 | TRBV28 | CASSPRTGGQETQYF | TGTGCCAGCAGCCCCCGGACAGGGGGCCAAGAGACCCAGTACTTC
many | TRBJ2-2 | . | TRBV12-3/TRBV12-4 | CASSSPGGTQNTGELFF | TGTGCCAGCAGTTCCCCGGGCGGGACACAAAACACCGGGGAGCTGTTTTTT
. | TRBJ1-6 | . | TRBV4-3 | CASSQDSGRRNSPLHF | TGCGCAAGCAGTCAAGATTCGGGACGGAGAAATTCACCCCTCCACTTT
few | TRBJ2-3 | . | TRBV28 | CASSFRRIRGDTQYF | TGTGCCAGCAGTTTTCGGCGGATAAGGGGGGATACGCAGTATTTT
. | TRBJ2-7 | TRBD2 | TRBV5-1 | CTSSPGLAGVNEQYF | TGCACCAGCAGCCCTGGACTAGCGGGAGTCAACGAGCAGTACTTC
many | TRBJ2-1 | . | TRBV6-5 | CASSYSFSNAGYEQFF | TGTGCCAGCAGTTACTCGTTCAGTAATGCGGGTTATGAGCAGTTCTTC
. | TRBJ1-1 | . | TRBV5-1 | CASNLDTDTEAFF | TGCGCCAGCAACTTGGATACAGACACTGAAGCTTTCTTT
few | TRBJ1-5 | TRBD1 | TRBV5-5 | CASSSGGISQPQHF | TGTGCCAGCAGCTCAGGGGGCATCAGTCAGCCCCAGCATTTT
. | TRBJ2-1 | . | TRBV11-3 | CAGSHRGTNNEQFF | TGTGCCGGCAGTCACCGGGGGACCAACAATGAGCAGTTCTTC
. | TRBJ1-2 | TRBD1 | TRBV30 | CAWRRTGRNGYTF | TGTGCCTGGAGGCGGACAGGGCGCAATGGCTACACCTTC
. | TRBJ2-1 | . | TRBV12-3/TRBV12-4 | CASSPQRGGSYNKQFF | TGTGCCAGCAGTCCGCAGAGAGGAGGCTCCTACAATAAGCAGTTCTTC
. | TRBJ2-7 | TRBD2 | TRBV4-2 | CASSPPPVTSGRGRLRKQYF | TGTGCAAGCAGCCCCCCCCCAGTGACTAGCGGGAGGGGTCGGCTACGGAAGCAGTATTTC
once | TRBJ2-2 | . | TRBV2 | CASGVASGGELFF | TGTGCCAGCGGGGTGGCCTCGGGCGGGGAGCTGTTTTTT
. | TRBJ2-2 | . | TRBV30 | CAWIWNAGELFF | TGTGCCTGGATCTGGAACGCCGGGGAGCTGTTTTTT
. | TRBJ2-1 | . | TRBV10-2 | CASSEDSLNEQFF | TGCGCCAGCAGTGAGGACAGCCTCAATGAGCAGTTCTTC
many | TRBJ2-1 | . | TRBV29-1 | CSALTETYNEQFF | TGCAGCGCATTGACTGAAACCTACAATGAGCAGTTCTTC
. | TRBJ2-7 | . | TRBV5-6 | CASSSRSAYDQYF | TGTGCCAGCAGCTCCCGGTCCGCCTACGATCAGTACTTC
. | TRBJ2-5 | . | TRBV10-3 | CTISSGGGQETQYF | TGTACCATCAGCTCAGGGGGGGGCCAAGAGACCCAGTACTTC
. | TRBJ1-5 | TRBD1 | TRBV30 | CAWSGTGDGQSQHF | TGTGCCTGGAGTGGGACAGGGGATGGACAGTCCCAGCATTTT
many | TRBJ2-7 | TRBD1 | TRBV29-1 | CSVFLLIRTGALYEQYF | TGCAGCGTTTTCTTGTTGATTAGGACAGGGGCCCTCTACGAGCAGTACTTC